Here is one TCR beta chain with its context. The antigen it binds to is not known. No much larger clone exists at a distance of one base, and base qualities are not known. These data are taken from a study of shared clonotypes between healthy human individuals (dated by TCRdb to 2018 to 2021). For the wider study: Two women and a few men aged 18 to 49 years were included in the cohort. Libraries were prepared and TCR repertoires were sequenced by different laboratories using diverse techniques, in order to increase sequencing depth and limit assay-specific biases. For each donor, three plates each were used for CD4 naive and CD4 memory, two plates were used for CD8 naive, and one plate was used for CD8 memory. Leukapheresis yielded between about 0.9 and 10 billion PBMCs per donor. The study deeply sequenced blood TCR repertoires of about 5 healthy adults to estimate repertoire size and the extent of clonotype sharing between individuals. Overall study outcomes, separate from this receptor: Estimated clonotype richness was generally larger for naive than for memory subsets. Sharing across several donors was observed for 5% to 6.5% of naive CD4, 3.5% of naive CD8, over 2% of memory CD4, and approximately 0.41% of memory CD8 clonotypes. Based on pairwise subsampling, the degree of clonotype sharing among donors was expected to be affected by sequencing depth. Even with the large sequencing depth, rarefaction of the sorted-subset datasets indicated that sequencing was incomplete. Only blood was sampled, and tissue TCR repertoires likely differ from those in blood. Higher generation probabilities were observed for clonotypes shared by all four sorted-subset donors than for non-shared clonotypes. The genetic and exposure-history diversity represented was limited by the small number of donors.

TCR CDR3 regions were amplified from genomic DNA by multiplex PCR using the deep immunoSEQ assay. Extracted genomic DNA from each cell subset was spread evenly across all wells of several immunoSEQ 96-well plates, with each plate serving as a replicate. For sorted subsets, 200 to 250 ng genomic DNA, equal to 25,000 to 35,000 T cell genomes, was loaded into each replicate PCR. Purified libraries were measured with a Qubit 3.0 fluorometer, size-checked on a Bioanalyzer 2100, and measured again with the KAPA Library Quantification kit. Every immunoSEQ 96-well plate was sequenced on a separate single-read 150-cycle Illumina NextSeq 550 flow cell. Per the authors' processing: Because only junctional sequences without quality scores were contained in the immunoSEQ output, filtering matching that applied to full-length reads could not be performed. Sequences were annotated with PyIR, a Python wrapper for IgBLAST v1.9, using IMGT germline references to assign V/J genes and CDR3. Any read was removed if the V/J assignment was weak (E-value above 1e-6), the CDR3 was missing, or the read contained stop codons, out-of-frame junctions, or ambiguous translated residues. A V3J clonotype was defined by an identical inferred V gene, J gene, and CDR3 amino acid sequence. Percentage overlap between repertoires was computed as shared unique clonotypes divided by the size of the smaller repertoire. Richness of each repertoire was evaluated using RTK rarefaction, the Chao1 estimator, and Recon v2.1 estimates of unobserved clonotypes. Generation probabilities were computed with OLGA for all TCRbeta clonotypes obtained by the gDNA method from a handful of donors. This is the immuneACCESS table as TCRdb keeps it, with only in-frame sequences that have V and J called. A part of the clones is gone; compared with another copy, unresolved V genes explain less than half, and the rest is unexplained. V, J and clone size are those of that table, while D and trimming were read from the DNA. Counted in this sample were approximately 2.4 million clones; about 94% of them appeared once. The ten largest account for approximately 0.13% of the sample.

Trimmed from V: 8 bases; trimmed from J: 5 bases; junction bases lacking a gene match: 9. In the germline V gene, CDR1 corresponds to ENHRY and CDR2 to SYGVKD. From the cysteine through the phenylalanine, the CDR3 covers 14 amino acids. The read is trimmed to its CDR3 DNA, 42 bases read in frame from base 1. Donors were healthy HIV-negative adults with no recently reported acute infections or vaccinations. Every donor was a Caucasian adult residing in Nashville, Tennessee, USA. Magnetic negative selection was used to enrich CD4+ T cells, after which naive cells were positively selected on CD45RA and the negative fraction became the memory subset. Blood was obtained by leukapheresis, after which PBMCs were separated by Ficoll-Histopaque density gradient centrifugation and cryopreserved in liquid nitrogen vapor phase. Analytical flow cytometry was used to check the purity and quantity of every magnetically sorted T cell population. From each sorted fraction, genomic DNA was isolated and quantified by UV absorbance on a Nanodrop 2000c.

The chain is encoded by TRBV10-3 joined to TRBJ2-5; 9 central nucleotides agree with TRBD2. The specimen sequenced was naive CD4+ T cells sorted from blood. In light of the paper, this sample's cell subset or site label describes: CD45RA+ positively selected. The sequence came from a young man in good health. CDR3 loop: CAISSGATRETQYF. DNA sequence: TGTGCCATCTCTAGCGGGGCGACCCGGGAGACCCAGTACTTC.